One sample yielded the 25 T cell receptor beta chains listed below, sequenced in a study of blood T cell repertoires in COVID-19. The protocol was immunoSEQ multiplex PCR, while the TCRdb copy is restricted to in-frame clones and leaves out a portion. The table has around 250,000 clones, 80% to 85% seen once. The sequenced material came from peripheral blood. All receptors come from a woman aged 35 to 49 who had recovered from COVID-19.

The CDR3 spells CASSSGSGANVLTF. CDR3 DNA sequence: TGTGCCAGCTCATCGGGCTCTGGGGCCAACGTCCTGACTTTC. The V gene is TRBV18, the J gene TRBJ2-6; unclear D gene. The CDR3 runs to 14 residues. Deletions cut 5 bases from V and 0 bases from J, with 5 bases between. CDR1 KGHSH and CDR2 LQKENI come from the germline V gene.

This chain connects TRBV5-1 to TRBJ2-7, with a tentative D call TRBD1 (5 bases). Germline CDR1 SGHRS, CDR2 YFSETQ. This CDR3 is 15 amino acids long. The germline V and J ends were trimmed by 0 bases and 3 bases, with 13 bases remaining between them. CDR3 in amino acids: CASSLEAGIYYEQYF. The CDR3 DNA is TGCGCCAGCAGCTTGGAGGCAGGGATATACTACGAGCAGTACTTC. The whole variable domain, remainder taken from reference TRBV5-1 and TRBJ2-7, is KAGVTQTPRYLIKTRGQQVTLSCSPISGHRSVSWYQQTPGQGLQFLFEYFSETQRNKGNFPGRFSGRQFSNSRSEMNVSTLELGDSALYLCASSLEAGIYYEQYFGPGTRLTVT.

J is TRBJ1-5 and V is TRBV28; D might be TRBD1 (6 bases). The V end lost 5 bases, the J end lost 6 bases, and 14 bases lay between the germline ends. From germline, CDR1 is MDHEN and CDR2 SYDVKM. This CDR3 has 14 residues. DNA of the CDR3: TGTGCCAGCAGTCGAGGGACACTAAGTCAGCCCCAGCATTTT. Residues: CASSRGTLSQPQHF.

The rearrangement joins TRBV28 to TRBJ1-2, with 8 bases that match TRBD1. CDR1 MDHEN and CDR2 SYDVKM come from the germline V gene. Trimming removed 1 base from V and 8 bases from J; junction bases left unmatched: 9. The CDR3 spans 15 residues. CDR3 in DNA: TGTGCCAGCAGTTTATTGGACAGGGATAGACGGGGCTACACCTTC. This encodes CASSLLDRDRRGYTF.

This chain connects TRBV10-3 to TRBJ2-7; perhaps TRBD2 as D (6 bases). The CDR3 contains 13 residues. Trimming cost V 6 bases and J 7 bases, with 16 bases left between them. Germline CDR1 is ENHRY and CDR2 is SYGVKD. DNA for the CDR3: TGTGCCATCAGCCCCTCTGAGGGAGGAGAGCAGTACTTC. It translates to CAISPSEGGEQYF.

The chain links TRBV29-1 to TRBJ2-2; D remains ambiguous. V was shortened by 5 bases and J by 6 bases, with 13 bases between the two germline ends. Per the germline V gene, CDR1 is SQVTM and CDR2 is ANQGSEA. The CDR3 spans 13 residues. The CDR3 loop reads CSVPSSNAGELFF. CDR3 bases: TGCAGCGTTCCTTCCTCTAATGCCGGGGAGCTGTTTTTT.

The chain's CDR3 is CASSTERGLNSPLHF. CDR3 bases: TGTGCCAGCAGCACGGAACGGGGTCTTAATTCACCCCTCCACTTT. The gene calls are TRBV7-2 and TRBJ1-6; D remains ambiguous. CDR3 length equals 15 residues. Trimming removed 5 bases from V and 6 bases from J, with 14 bases in between. The germline CDR1 and CDR2 sequences are SGHTA and FQGNSA.

This rearrangement joins TRBV5-6 to TRBJ1-2; D gene uncertain. Germline CDR1 SGHDT, CDR2 YYEEEE. The CDR3 contains 13 residues. V gave up 1 base and J gave up 7 bases, with 11 bases separating them. CDR3 sequence: CASSLYGVVGYTF. CDR3 coding DNA: TGTGCCAGCAGCTTGTACGGGGTGGTTGGCTACACCTTC.

The chain employs TRBV3-1 (or the pseudogene TRBV3-2) and TRBJ2-4; weak D call: TRBD2 (6 bases). V lost 3 bases and J 13 bases, leaving 16 bases between the germline ends. The CDR3 spans 13 residues. Germline CDR1 reads LGHDT; CDR2 reads YNNKEL (reference sequence). CDR3 protein: CASSQGLSHPQYF. The CDR3 DNA follows: TGTGCCAGCAGCCAGGGACTCAGCCACCCCCAGTACTTC.

The rearrangement uses TRBV7-9 and TRBJ2-5; 7 bases are shared with TRBD1. V shed 4 bases and J 6 bases; nucleotides not matched to a gene: 17. This CDR3 is 17 amino acids long. Looked up from germline, CDR1 is SEHNR and CDR2 is FQNEAQ (reference sequence). The CDR3 region is CASSSRDRDSGGKTQYF. The CDR3 nucleotides are TGTGCCAGCAGCTCGAGGGACCGGGACAGCGGTGGAAAGACCCAGTACTTC.

This sequence joins TRBV7-3 and TRBJ2-2, with D uncertain. The CDR3 has 13 amino acids. Germline CDR1 is SGHTA and CDR2 is FQGTGA. The V and J ends lost 3 bases and 6 bases respectively, with 8 bases between them. CDR3 nucleotide sequence: TGTGCCAGCAGCTTGAGTCCCGCCGGGGAGCTGTTTTTT. Protein product: CASSLSPAGELFF.

This clone was seen only once. V usage is TRBV9 and J usage is TRBJ2-7, with a tentative D call TRBD1 (5 bases). Germline loops: CDR1 SGDLS, CDR2 YYNGEE. CDR3 length: 15 amino acids. V lost 4 bases and J 1 base, leaving 15 bases between the germline ends. CDR3 coding DNA: TGTGCCAGCAGCCTTGGGAAGGACACGTCCTACGAGCAGTACTTC. It is translated as CASSLGKDTSYEQYF.

The gene calls are TRBV28 and TRBJ2-3, with D possibly matching TRBD2 (6 bases). The V end was cut by 6 bases, the J end by 0 bases, with 13 bases between. CDR1 MDHEN and CDR2 SYDVKM come from the germline V gene. This CDR3 region has 15 residues. CDR3 sequence reads: CASSLFGTSTDTQYF. CDR3 bases: TGTGCCAGCAGCCTTTTCGGGACTAGCACAGATACGCAGTATTTT. Complete variable domain (other parts from reference TRBV28 and TRBJ2-3): DVKVTQSSRYLVKRTGEKVFLECVQDMDHENMFWYRQDPGLGLRLIYFSYDVKMKEKGDIPEGYSVSREKKERFSLILESASTNQTSMYLCASSLFGTSTDTQYFGPGTRLTVL.

On this clone: Other DNA sequences in the same sample also yield this CDR3. The rearrangement links TRBV5-1 to TRBJ2-7; D is possibly TRBD1 (6 bases). V was shortened by 0 bases and J by 3 bases, with 10 bases between the two germline ends. Germline lookup yields CDR1 SGHRS and CDR2 YFSETQ. This CDR3 has 14 amino acids. CDR3 in DNA: TGCGCCAGCAGCTTGGTAGGACAGAGCTACGAGCAGTACTTC. Its translation is CASSLVGQSYEQYF. The complete variable domain, with remaining parts taken from reference TRBV5-1 and TRBJ2-7, reads KAGVTQTPRYLIKTRGQQVTLSCSPISGHRSVSWYQQTPGQGLQFLFEYFSETQRNKGNFPGRFSGRQFSNSRSEMNVSTLELGDSALYLCASSLVGQSYEQYFGPGTRLTVT.

The V gene is TRBV18, the J gene TRBJ1-1; a possible D gene is TRBD1 (5 bases). This CDR3 has 13 amino acids. In germline, CDR1 is KGHSH, CDR2 LQKENI. Trimming left V 4 bases short and J 5 bases short, with 11 bases between. The chain's CDR3 is CASSQGAKTEAFF. Here the CDR3 DNA reads TGTGCCAGCTCACAAGGGGCAAAAACTGAAGCTTTCTTT.

This clone appeared a single time. J is TRBJ2-1 and V is TRBV29-1; D is perhaps TRBD2 (5 bases). This CDR3 region has 12 residues. The germline V and J ends were trimmed by 7 bases and 9 bases, with 16 bases remaining between them. The germline gives CDR1 SQVTM, CDR2 ANQGSEA. The CDR3 nucleotides read TGCAGCGCATTATTCCCGGCGGGTGAGCAGTTCTTC. This codes for CSALFPAGEQFF.

This chain joins TRBV10-3 and TRBJ2-5, with D perhaps TRBD2 (7 bases). The germline V gene encodes CDR1 ENHRY and CDR2 SYGVKD. The CDR3 covers 13 residues. For the CDR3, the DNA is TGTGGTTCTAGGGGGGGGACCCAAGAGACCCAGTACTTC. Its translation is CGSRGGTQETQYF.

This clone is a singleton in its sample. J is TRBJ1-2 and V is TRBV6-1; D remains unclear. Germline-derived CDR1 and CDR2 are MNHNS and SASEGT. The CDR3 length is 11 residues. V was shortened by 0 bases and J by 11 bases, with 7 bases between the two germline ends. The CDR3 loop is CASSEAFLYTF. The CDR3 bases are TGTGCCAGCAGTGAAGCGTTCTTGTACACCTTC.

The chain uses TRBV4-1 and TRBJ1-2; 9 bases map to TRBD1. This CDR3 has 15 residues. Trimming at V came to 1 base and at J to 2 bases, leaving 2 bases not matched to a gene. Germline V gene lookup returns CDR1 MGHRA and CDR2 YSYEKL. CDR3 residues: CASSQGTGENYGYTF. In DNA, the CDR3 is TGCGCCAGCAGCCAAGGGACAGGGGAAAACTATGGCTACACCTTC.

This sequence joins TRBV19 and TRBJ1-3; D is uncertain. Trimming took off 2 bases at V and 3 bases at J, with 8 bases between the two ends. This CDR3 is built from 14 residues. Germline V lookup: CDR1 LNHDA, CDR2 SQIVND (reference sequence). The CDR3 reads CASSIPLFGNTIYF. CDR3 DNA sequence: TGTGCCAGTAGTATACCACTATTTGGAAACACCATATATTTT.

This CDR3 is CASSSTGTGNQPQHF. In nucleotides, the CDR3 is TGTGCCAGCAGCTCGACTGGGACAGGGAATCAGCCCCAGCATTTT. The rearrangement uses TRBV5-6 and TRBJ1-5; TRBD1 matches at 9 bases. There are 15 residues in the CDR3. Germline CDR1 and CDR2: SGHDT and YYEEEE. Trimming took 3 bases from V and 4 from J; bases not matched to a gene: 5.

This clone was seen only a few times. J is TRBJ2-2 and V is TRBV7-3, with D perhaps matching TRBD1 (6 bases). V lost 3 bases to trimming and J lost 2 bases, with 16 bases between them. The V gene's germline CDR1 is SGHTA and CDR2 FQGTGA. This CDR3 spans 17 amino acids. This CDR3 reads CASSFRPGAGNTGELFF. In nucleotides, the CDR3 is TGTGCCAGCAGCTTTAGGCCAGGGGCAGGAAACACCGGGGAGCTGTTTTTT.

This clone was observed once. The chain couples TRBV30 to TRBJ2-5, with TRBD2 as a possible D gene (6 bases). V was pared by 0 bases and J by 5 bases, with 13 bases between. Per germline, CDR1 GTSNPN and CDR2 SVGIG (reference sequence). The CDR3 is made up of 14 amino acids. The CDR3, as DNA: TGTGCCTGGAGTGTACGAGGAGGGTTGGAGACCCAGTACTTC. It specifies CAWSVRGGLETQYF.

The chain uses TRBV15 and TRBJ2-5; D is perhaps TRBD1 (5 bases). Between the trimmed V and J ends, which lost 1 base and 1 base, there was a span of 13 bases. Looked up from germline, CDR1 is LNHNV and CDR2 is YYDKDF (reference sequence). The CDR3 runs 16 residues. This CDR3 reads CATSRVNTDSQETQYF. The DNA for the CDR3 is TGTGCCACCAGCAGAGTAAATACCGACAGCCAAGAGACCCAGTACTTC.

This CDR3 is CAISETRSRQSDGTGANVLTF. The CDR3 DNA is TGTGCCATCAGTGAGACGCGAAGTAGACAGTCTGACGGTACTGGGGCCAACGTCCTGACTTTC. The chain uses TRBV10-3 and TRBJ2-6; possibly TRBD1 for D (5 bases). Germline lookup yields CDR1 ENHRY and CDR2 SYGVKD. V lost 2 bases to trimming and J lost 2 bases, with 25 bases between them. The CDR3 runs 21 residues.